The present TCR beta chain was sequenced within a study of control samples from healthy donors and cancer patients. This clone was seen only once. TCRdb's table, derived via immunoSEQ multiplex PCR, lists solely in-frame clones and lacks some. Of some 82,000 clones listed, 65% to 90% are singletons. This CDR3 is 19 amino acids long. The J gene is TRBJ2-6, the V gene TRBV21-1; the tabulated D call, TRBD2, remains unverified against the DNA. TRBV21-1 is a pseudogene segment. The TCR comes from a man aged 60 to 69 with head and neck cancer. The sample consisted of PBMCs. This CDR3 is CASSKSAGGERCGANVLTF. DNA of the CDR3: TGTGCCAGCAGCAAATCGGCTGGGGGGGAGAGGTGTGGGGCCAACGTCCTGACTTTC.